The 16 T cell receptor beta chains below come from one sample, sequenced in a study of shared clonotypes between healthy human individuals. Profiled with immunoSEQ multiplex PCR; TCRdb holds only in-frame clones, not every one. The table has around 2,000,000 clones, roughly 95% seen once. CD45RO-negative cells were positively selected for CCR7, leaving out terminally differentiated effector memory CD45RA+ cells. The sequenced sample consisted of naive CD8+ T cells sorted from blood. These receptors came from a man aged 18-30 years in good health.

The J gene is TRBJ2-3, the V gene TRBV7-9, with a possible D match to TRBD2 (7 bases). Trimming pared 1 base from V and 4 bases from J, leaving 15 bases between. CDR3 length equals 16 residues. In germline, CDR1 is SEHNR, CDR2 FQNEAQ (reference sequence). The CDR3 DNA reads TGTGCCAGCAGCTTAGAATCCGGGGGGCCCCCAGATACGCAGTATTTT. Protein: CASSLESGGPPDTQYF.

J is TRBJ1-5 and V is TRBV30, with 7 positions matching TRBD1. With V trimmed by 5 bases and J by 0 bases, 7 bases remained unmatched. CDR1 is GTSNPN and CDR2 is SVGIG in the germline V gene (reference sequence). CDR3 length: 15 residues. This CDR3 is CAWAPGQHSNQPQHF. The CDR3 DNA reads as TGTGCCTGGGCCCCGGGACAGCATAGCAATCAGCCCCAGCATTTT.

This chain joins TRBV10-1 and TRBJ2-1; TRBD2 agrees at 9 bases. CDR1 and CDR2 from the germline V gene are WNHNN and SYGVQD (reference sequence). The CDR3 runs to 16 residues. V lost 4 bases to trimming and J lost 2 bases; unmatched junction nucleotides: 6. CDR3 nucleotides: TGCGCCAGCAGTGCATTAGCGGGGGCCACCTACAATGAGCAGTTCTTC. Residues: CASSALAGATYNEQFF.

The rearrangement uses TRBV6-6 and TRBJ2-7, with 8 bases that match TRBD2. CDR3 length: 14 amino acids. Germline values: CDR1 MNHNY, CDR2 SVGAGI (reference sequence). V lost 6 bases, J lost 6 bases, and 10 bases stayed unmatched. CDR3 sequence: CASRSSGGPGEQYF. For the CDR3, the DNA is TGTGCCAGCAGGAGCTCGGGGGGGCCGGGCGAGCAGTACTTC.

About this clone itself: Different DNA sequences within this sample yield the same CDR3. This chain joins TRBV7-9 and TRBJ2-1; 11 bases align to TRBD2. The CDR3 consists of 13 residues. V shed 5 bases and J 7 bases; nucleotides not matched to a gene: 1. CDR1 and CDR2 from the germline V gene are SEHNR and FQNEAQ (reference sequence). The CDR3 sequence: CASSPSGRNEQFF. Here the CDR3 DNA reads TGTGCCAGCAGCCCTAGCGGGAGGAATGAGCAGTTCTTC.

This sequence joins TRBV30 and TRBJ2-3, with D possibly TRBD2 on 7 matching bases. Germline loops: CDR1 GTSNPN, CDR2 SVGIG (reference sequence). This CDR3 contains 15 residues. Trimming pared 2 bases from V and 5 bases from J, leaving 17 bases between. In DNA, the CDR3 is TGTGCCTGGAGTTACGGCGGGGGCATTATAGATACGCAGTATTTT. Its translation: CAWSYGGGIIDTQYF.

CDR3 residues: CASSPGEFTGEQYF. The CDR3 DNA reads as TGTGCCAGCAGCCCTGGGGAATTTACTGGGGAGCAGTACTTC. The genes are TRBV5-6 and TRBJ2-7; no firm D call. This CDR3 is 14 amino acids long. The ends were cut back, 4 bases at V and 7 bases at J, with 18 bases in the middle. CDR1 and CDR2 from the germline V gene are SGHDT and YYEEEE. Based on the CDR3 plus reference TRBV5-6 and TRBJ2-7, the full variable domain is DAGVTQSPTHLIKTRGQQVTLRCSPKSGHDTVSWYQQALGQGPQFIFQYYEEEERQRGNFPDRFSGHQFPNYSSELNVNALLLGDSALYLCASSPGEFTGEQYFGPGTRLTVT.

This chain uses TRBV6-6 with TRBJ2-2; 8 bases agree with TRBD1. Unmatched junction bases numbered 10, after V lost 11 bases and J lost 2 bases. The CDR3 runs 15 residues. Germline V gene lookup returns CDR1 MNHNY and CDR2 SVGAGI (reference sequence). The CDR3 DNA sequence: TGTGCCGGACGACCGACAGGGGATAACACCGGGGAGCTGTTTTTT. It is translated as CAGRPTGDNTGELFF.

CDR3 in DNA: TGTGCCAGCAGTGAATTAACGGGAGGATCCCATGAGCAGTTCTTC. Its translation is CASSELTGGSHEQFF. The chain joins TRBV25-1 to TRBJ2-1; 7 positions agree with TRBD2. In germline, CDR1 is MGHDK, CDR2 SYGVNS. This CDR3 has 15 residues. The V segment lost 1 base and the J segment 8 bases; nucleotides outside the gene matches: 8.

The V and J genes are TRBV29-1 and TRBJ2-1, with D perhaps matching TRBD2 (5 bases). The CDR3 sequence is 10 residues long. Trimming pared 4 bases from V and 9 bases from J, leaving 7 bases between. Germline assignment: CDR1 SQVTM and CDR2 ANQGSEA. In nucleotides, the CDR3 is TGCAGCGTTGGAGGAGGTGAGCAGTTCTTC. As protein: CSVGGGEQFF.

The V and J genes are TRBV6-1 and TRBJ1-2, with no clear D. Deletions cut 1 base from V and 4 bases from J, with 13 bases between. Germline V CDR1 and CDR2: MNHNS, SASEGT. The CDR3 loop spans 15 amino acids. The CDR3 nucleotides are TGTGCCAGCAGTGAAGATACTTCCCCCGGCTATGGCTACACCTTC. Amino acid sequence: CASSEDTSPGYGYTF.

The chain links TRBV30 to TRBJ1-1; TRBD1 might be the D (5 bases). V was clipped by 0 bases and J by 0 bases, with 11 bases between them. The CDR3 sequence is 15 residues long. From germline, CDR1 is GTSNPN and CDR2 SVGIG (reference sequence). CDR3 nucleotide sequence: TGTGCCTGGAGTGTAATAGGGGTAATGAACACTGAAGCTTTCTTT. As protein: CAWSVIGVMNTEAFF.

Regarding this clone: Other nucleotide sequences from this sample produce the same CDR3. The chain links TRBV25-1 to TRBJ1-2; 7 bases are a match to TRBD1. Germline V gene sequence: CDR1 MGHDK, CDR2 SYGVNS. V lost 4 bases and J lost 8; bases outside the gene matches: 1. The CDR3 runs 11 residues. In DNA, the CDR3 is TGTGCCAGCAGTGGAGGGGGCGGCTACACCTTC. Translated: CASSGGGGYTF.

V and J are TRBV27 and TRBJ2-5; 8 nucleotides match TRBD1. CDR3 length: 15 residues. The germline CDR1 and CDR2 sequences are MNHEY and SMNVEV (reference sequence). The junction had 8 bases not matched to a gene; V was cut back by 4 bases and J by 4 bases. The CDR3 region is CASSSRQGTGETQYF. The CDR3 coding sequence is TGTGCCAGCAGTTCTAGACAGGGGACGGGAGAGACCCAGTACTTC.

The chain couples TRBV7-9 to TRBJ1-1; no clear D. Germline V gene lookup returns CDR1 SEHNR and CDR2 FQNEAQ (reference sequence). Trimming stripped 5 bases from V and 6 bases from J, with 13 bases between. There are 13 residues in the CDR3. CDR3 sequence reads: CASSPTNGAEAFF. The CDR3 DNA is TGTGCCAGCAGCCCAACAAATGGCGCTGAAGCTTTCTTT. Drawing the rest from reference TRBV7-9 and TRBJ1-1, the complete variable domain is DTGVSQNPRHKITKRGQNVTFRCDPISEHNRLYWYRQTLGQGPEFLTYFQNEAQLEKSRLLSDRFSAERPKGSFSTLEIQRTEQGDSAMYLCASSPTNGAEAFFGQGTRLTVV.

The chain uses TRBV25-1 and TRBJ2-5; possibly TRBD2 for D (5 bases). Trimming took off 1 base at V and 4 bases at J, with 10 bases between the two ends. In germline, CDR1 is MGHDK, CDR2 SYGVNS. The CDR3 is 14 amino acids. The CDR3 loop reads CASSELGGPETQYF. As DNA, the CDR3 is TGTGCCAGCAGTGAATTAGGAGGTCCAGAGACCCAGTACTTC.